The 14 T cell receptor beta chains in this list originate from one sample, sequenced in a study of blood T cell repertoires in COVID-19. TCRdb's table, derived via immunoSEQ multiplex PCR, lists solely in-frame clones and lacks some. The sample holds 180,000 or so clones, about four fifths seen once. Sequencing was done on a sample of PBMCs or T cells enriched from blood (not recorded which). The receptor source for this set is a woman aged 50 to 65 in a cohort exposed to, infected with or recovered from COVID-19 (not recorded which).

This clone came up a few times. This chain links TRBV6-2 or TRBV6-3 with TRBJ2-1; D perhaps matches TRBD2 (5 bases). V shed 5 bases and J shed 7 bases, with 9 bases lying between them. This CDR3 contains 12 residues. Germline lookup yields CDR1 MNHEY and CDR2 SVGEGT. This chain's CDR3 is CASSETGNEQFF. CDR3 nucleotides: TGTGCCAGCAGTGAGACGGGGAATGAGCAGTTCTTC.

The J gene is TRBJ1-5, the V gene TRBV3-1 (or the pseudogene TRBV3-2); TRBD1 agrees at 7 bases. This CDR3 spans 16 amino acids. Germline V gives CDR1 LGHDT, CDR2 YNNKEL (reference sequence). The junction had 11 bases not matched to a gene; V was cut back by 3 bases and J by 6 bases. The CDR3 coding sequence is TGTGCCAGCAGCCAGAGTGACAGGGATGGGACTCAGCCCCAGCATTTT. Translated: CASSQSDRDGTQPQHF.

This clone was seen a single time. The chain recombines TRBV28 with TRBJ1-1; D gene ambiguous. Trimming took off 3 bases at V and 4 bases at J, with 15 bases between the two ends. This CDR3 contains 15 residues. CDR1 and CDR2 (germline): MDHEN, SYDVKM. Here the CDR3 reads CASSLTSGWSTEAFF. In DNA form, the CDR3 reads TGTGCCAGCAGTTTGACCTCCGGCTGGAGCACTGAAGCTTTCTTT.

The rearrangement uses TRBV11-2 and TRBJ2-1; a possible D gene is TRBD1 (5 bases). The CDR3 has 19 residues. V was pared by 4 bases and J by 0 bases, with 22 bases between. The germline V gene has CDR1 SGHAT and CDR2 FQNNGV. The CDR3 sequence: CASSSHRISGLSSYNEQFF. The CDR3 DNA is TGTGCCAGCAGCTCACATCGTATCTCAGGGTTAAGCTCCTACAATGAGCAGTTCTTC.

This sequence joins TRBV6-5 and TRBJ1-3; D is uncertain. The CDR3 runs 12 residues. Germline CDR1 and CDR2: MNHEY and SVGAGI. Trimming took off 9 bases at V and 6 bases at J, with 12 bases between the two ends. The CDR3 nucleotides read TGTGCCAGTCGAGGGCCGCTAAACACCATATATTTT. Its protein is CASRGPLNTIYF.

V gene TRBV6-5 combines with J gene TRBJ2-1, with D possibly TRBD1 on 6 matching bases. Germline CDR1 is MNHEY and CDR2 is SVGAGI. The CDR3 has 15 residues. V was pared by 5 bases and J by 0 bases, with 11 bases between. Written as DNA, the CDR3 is TGTGCCAGCAGTCTGGACAGAAGCTCCTACAATGAGCAGTTCTTC. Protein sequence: CASSLDRSSYNEQFF.

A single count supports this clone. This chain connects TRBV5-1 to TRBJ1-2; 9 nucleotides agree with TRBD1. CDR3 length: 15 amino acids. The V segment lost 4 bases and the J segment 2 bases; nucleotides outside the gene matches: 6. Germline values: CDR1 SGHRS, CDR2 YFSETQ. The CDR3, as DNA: TGCGCCAGCAGCCTACAGGGGGCAGTAAACTATGGCTACACCTTC. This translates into CASSLQGAVNYGYTF.

The CDR3 DNA reads TGTGCCAGCAGCCCTCAGGGGTCGGTGGATGAAAAACTGTTTTTT. The encoded protein is CASSPQGSVDEKLFF. The gene calls are TRBV5-5 and TRBJ1-4, with D possibly TRBD1 on 6 matching bases. From germline, CDR1 is SGHKS and CDR2 YYEKEE (reference sequence). Trimming removed 4 bases at V and 6 bases at J, with 16 bases between. This CDR3 contains 15 residues.

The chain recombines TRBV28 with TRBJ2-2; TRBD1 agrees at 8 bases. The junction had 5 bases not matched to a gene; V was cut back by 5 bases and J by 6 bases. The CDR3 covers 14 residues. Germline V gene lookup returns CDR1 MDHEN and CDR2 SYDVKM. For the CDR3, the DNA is TGTGCCAGCAGTCTAATACAGGGGGCCGGGGAGCTGTTTTTT. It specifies CASSLIQGAGELFF. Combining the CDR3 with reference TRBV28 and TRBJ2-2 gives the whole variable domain DVKVTQSSRYLVKRTGEKVFLECVQDMDHENMFWYRQDPGLGLRLIYFSYDVKMKEKGDIPEGYSVSREKKERFSLILESASTNQTSMYLCASSLIQGAGELFFGEGSRLTVL.

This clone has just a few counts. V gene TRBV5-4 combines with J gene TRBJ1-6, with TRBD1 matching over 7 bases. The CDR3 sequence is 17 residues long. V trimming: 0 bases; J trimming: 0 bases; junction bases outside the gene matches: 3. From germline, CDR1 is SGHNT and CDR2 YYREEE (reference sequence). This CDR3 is CASSLGQGGSYNSPLHF. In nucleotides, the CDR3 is TGTGCCAGCAGCTTGGGGCAGGGGGGCTCCTATAATTCACCCCTCCACTTT.

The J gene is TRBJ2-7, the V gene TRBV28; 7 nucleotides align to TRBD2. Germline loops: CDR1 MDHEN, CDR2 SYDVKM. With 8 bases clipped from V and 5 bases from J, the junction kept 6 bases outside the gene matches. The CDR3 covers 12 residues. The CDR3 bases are TGTGCCAGCCGGACTAGTTGGAACGAGCAGTACTTC. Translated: CASRTSWNEQYF.

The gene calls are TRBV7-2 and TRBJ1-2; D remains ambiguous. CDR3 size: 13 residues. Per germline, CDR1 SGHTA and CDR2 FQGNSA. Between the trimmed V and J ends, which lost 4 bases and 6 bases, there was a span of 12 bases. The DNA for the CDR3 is TGTGCCAGCAGCTCGACGCGTCAGGATGGCTACACCTTC. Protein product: CASSSTRQDGYTF. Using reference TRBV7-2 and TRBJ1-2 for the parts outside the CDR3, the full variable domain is GAGVSQSPSNKVTEKGKDVELRCDPISGHTALYWYRQSLGQGLEFLIYFQGNSAPDKSGLPSDRFSAERTGGSVSTLTIQRTQQEDSAVYLCASSSTRQDGYTFGSGTRLTVV.

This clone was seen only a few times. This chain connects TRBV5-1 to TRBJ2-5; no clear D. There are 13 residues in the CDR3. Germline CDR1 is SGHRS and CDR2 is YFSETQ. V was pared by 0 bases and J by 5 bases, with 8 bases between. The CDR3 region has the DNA TGCGCCAGCAGCTTGGGGCATTGGGAGACCCAGTACTTC. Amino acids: CASSLGHWETQYF.

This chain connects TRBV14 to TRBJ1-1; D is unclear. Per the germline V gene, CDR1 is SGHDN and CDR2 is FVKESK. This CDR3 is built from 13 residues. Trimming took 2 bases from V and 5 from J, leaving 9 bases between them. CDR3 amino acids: CASSQFEPTEAFF. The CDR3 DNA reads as TGTGCCAGCAGCCAATTTGAGCCGACTGAAGCTTTCTTT.